This T cell receptor beta chain was captured in a study of vaccination effects on CD4 cells after COVID-19. At the level of the study: Antigen-specific CD4+ T cells expanded by the ViraFEST assay with viral peptide pools were then sequenced. Post-vaccine specimens arrived a median 72 days past the second dose. Study-level points and caveats: Clones induced by infection and by vaccine showed marked clonal contraction late after vaccination.

Investigators separated out CD4+ T cells once 9 to 11 days of culture had passed. It was two doses of either the BNT162b2 or mRNA-1273 vaccine that participants received. Days 3 and 7 saw half the medium replaced with IL-2 medium. CDR3 size: 13 residues. V lost 0 bases and J 3 bases, leaving 4 bases between the germline ends. The germline V gene has CDR1 MRHNA and CDR2 SNTAGT. Using immunoSEQ multiplex PCR, the repertoire was profiled, and TCRdb retains in-frame clones only, with some absent. The sample has fewer than 55,000 clones; approximately 70% are singletons. In the case of this clone: The antigen is undetermined.

The sequencing here drew on CD4+ T cells from PBMCs cultured without peptide, taken after COVID-19 vaccination. The receptor was derived from a human donor who received a COVID-19 vaccine. The chain is built from TRBV6-4 and TRBJ2-3; D is unclear. CDR3 residues: CASSDSETDTQYF. The CDR3 region has the DNA TGTGCCAGCAGTGACTCGGAAACAGATACGCAGTATTTT.